The 13 T cell receptor beta chains presented below share a single source sample, sequenced in a study of monozygotic twins with inflammatory bowel disease. TCRdb re-called the 5' RACE reads; every CDR3 protein appears as one record, without DNA. This repertoire includes some 440,000 distinct CDR3 sequences. Sequencing was performed on blood. Receptors originate from a human donor with ulcerative colitis or Crohn's disease, or a healthy co-twin of an affected twin (not recorded which).

The gene calls are TRBV14 and TRBJ1-1. Germline CDR1 is SGHDN and CDR2 is FVKESK. The CDR3 is made up of 12 amino acids. CDR3 loop: CASSQAHGRAFF.

The chain combines TRBV30 with TRBJ1-1. Looked up from germline, CDR1 is GTSNPN and CDR2 is SVGIG (reference sequence). CDR3 size: 13 residues. The CDR3 spells CAWTPGYQGKAFF.

The chain's CDR3 is CASSLEGGQNTEAFF. V gene TRBV5-1 combines with J gene TRBJ1-1; TCRdb names TRBD1, which stays unverified in the absence of DNA. The germline gives CDR1 SGHRS, CDR2 YFSETQ. The CDR3 length is 15 residues.

J is TRBJ2-1 and V is TRBV6-2 or TRBV6-3; TCRdb returns TRBD1, unconfirmable since there is no DNA. The CDR3 has 17 amino acids. Germline CDR1 reads MNHEY; CDR2 reads SVGEGT. CDR3 region: CASSYSIRDRGHNEQFF.

The chain carries TRBV27 and TRBJ2-7; as DNA is missing, the TRBD1 call by TCRdb cannot be tested. The CDR3 extends over 15 amino acids. Looked up from germline, CDR1 is MNHEY and CDR2 is SMNVEV (reference sequence). The CDR3 sequence: CASASGQGISYEQYF.

CDR3 amino acids: CASSSGQGGRSNQPQHF. The chain uses TRBV7-9 and TRBJ1-5; absent DNA, TCRdb's TRBD1 call cannot be checked. Germline assignment: CDR1 SEHNR and CDR2 FQNEAQ (reference sequence). This CDR3 has 17 amino acids.

This chain uses TRBV18 with TRBJ1-2. The germline V gene encodes CDR1 KGHSH and CDR2 LQKENI. The CDR3 loop spans 11 amino acids. CDR3 amino acids: CASSRGEGYTF.

CDR3 amino acids: CASSRGLAGGNEQFF. The V call is TRBV14, the J call TRBJ2-1; absent DNA, TCRdb's TRBD2 call cannot be checked. Germline CDR1 and CDR2: SGHDN and FVKESK. The CDR3 consists of 15 residues.

The chain combines TRBV7-9 with TRBJ2-5; the TCRdb call, TRBD1, lacks DNA for checking. The CDR3 length is 14 residues. Germline lookup yields CDR1 SEHNR and CDR2 FQNEAQ (reference sequence). This CDR3 is CASSLDRVVETQYF.

The chain has TRBV4-1 and TRBJ2-7; no DNA is available, so the TRBD2 call from TCRdb remains unchecked. Per germline, CDR1 MGHRA and CDR2 YSYEKL. The CDR3 extends over 16 amino acids. The CDR3 loop reads CASSQEDRLAGYEQYF.

The chain uses TRBV5-6 and TRBJ2-3. Germline-derived CDR1 and CDR2 are SGHDT and YYEEEE. The CDR3 sequence is 16 residues long. CDR3 amino acids: CASSFFTDTSTDTQYF.

J is TRBJ2-7 and V is TRBV5-4; TCRdb proposes TRBD1, but this gene call is untestable without DNA. In germline, CDR1 is SGHNT, CDR2 YYREEE (reference sequence). CDR3 length equals 17 residues. The CDR3 loop is CASSLGAYRTGVYEQYF. The variable domain in full, completed from reference TRBV5-4 and TRBJ2-7, reads ETGVTQSPTHLIKTRGQQVTLRCSSQSGHNTVSWYQQALGQGPQFIFQYYREEENGRGNFPPRFSGLQFPNYSSELNVNALELDDSALYLCASSLGAYRTGVYEQYFGPGTRLTVT.

This chain joins TRBV6-2 or TRBV6-3 and TRBJ1-1; TCRdb reports TRBD1, a call that lacks DNA to check it against. Germline lookup yields CDR1 MNHEY and CDR2 SVGEGT. This CDR3 is built from 14 residues. Here the CDR3 reads CASSYLGVWTEAFF.